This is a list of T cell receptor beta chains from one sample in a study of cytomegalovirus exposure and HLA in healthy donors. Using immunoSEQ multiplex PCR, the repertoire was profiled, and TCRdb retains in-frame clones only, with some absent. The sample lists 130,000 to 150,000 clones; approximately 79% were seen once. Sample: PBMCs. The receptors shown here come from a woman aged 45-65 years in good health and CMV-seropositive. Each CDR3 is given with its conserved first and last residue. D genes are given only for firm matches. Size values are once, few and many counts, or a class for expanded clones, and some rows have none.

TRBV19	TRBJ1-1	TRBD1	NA	CASSWTGGTAEAFF	TGTGCCAGTAGTTGGACAGGGGGTACGGCTGAAGCTTTCTTT
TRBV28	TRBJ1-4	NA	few	CASSSLTGGEEKLFF	TGTGCCAGCAGTTCCCTGACCGGAGGCGAGGAAAAACTGTTTTTT
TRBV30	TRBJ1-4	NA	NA	CAWSGWDTRRDNEKLFF	TGTGCCTGGAGTGGATGGGACACCCGTCGCGATAATGAAAAACTGTTTTTT
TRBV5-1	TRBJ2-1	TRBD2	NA	CASSPLAGSYNEQFF	TGCGCCAGCAGCCCTCTAGCGGGGTCCTACAATGAGCAGTTCTTC
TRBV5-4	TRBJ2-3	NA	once	CASSLGQARTDTQYF	TGTGCCAGCAGCTTGGGACAGGCCCGCACAGATACGCAGTATTTT
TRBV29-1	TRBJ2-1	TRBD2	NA	CSGTSGGAYNEQFF	TGCAGCGGGACTAGCGGGGGAGCCTACAATGAGCAGTTCTTC
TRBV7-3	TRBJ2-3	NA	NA	CASSFQAGFTDTQYF	TGTGCCAGCAGCTTCCAGGCGGGATTCACAGATACGCAGTATTTT
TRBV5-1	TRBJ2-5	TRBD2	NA	CASSSVSGGGETQYF	TGCGCCAGCAGCTCGGTTAGCGGGGGTGGGGAGACCCAGTACTTC
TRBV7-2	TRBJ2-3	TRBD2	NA	CASSPRLAGADTQYF	TGTGCCAGCAGCCCTCGACTAGCGGGGGCAGATACGCAGTATTTT
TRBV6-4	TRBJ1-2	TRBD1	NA	CASRLSGGNLNYGYTF	TGTGCCAGCAGGCTTTCAGGGGGAAATCTTAACTATGGCTACACCTTC
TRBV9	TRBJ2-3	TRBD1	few	CASSVAQGVTDTQYF	TGTGCCAGCAGCGTAGCCCAGGGGGTCACAGATACGCAGTATTTT
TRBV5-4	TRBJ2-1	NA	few	CASSSLYEQFF	TGTGCCAGCAGCTCTCTGTATGAGCAGTTCTTC
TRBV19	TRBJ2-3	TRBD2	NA	CASSRTSGFRTDTQYF	TGTGCCAGTAGTAGAACTAGCGGGTTCCGCACAGATACGCAGTATTTT
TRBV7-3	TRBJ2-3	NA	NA	CASSLRQAGSGDTQYF	TGTGCCAGCAGCTTAAGGCAGGCGGGGTCGGGAGATACGCAGTATTTT
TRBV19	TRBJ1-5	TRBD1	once	CASSARGVFNQPQHF	TGTGCCAGTAGTGCCAGGGGGGTATTCAATCAGCCCCAGCATTTT
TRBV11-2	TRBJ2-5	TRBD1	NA	CASSLGVGQEQETQYF	TGTGCCAGCAGCTTAGGGGTGGGACAGGAGCAAGAGACCCAGTACTTC
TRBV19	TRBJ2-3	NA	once	CASNDRGPDTQYF	TGTGCCAGTAATGATCGGGGTCCAGATACGCAGTATTTT
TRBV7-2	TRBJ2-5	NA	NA	CASSLVSGTETQYF	TGTGCCAGCAGCTTAGTGTCCGGGACTGAGACCCAGTACTTC
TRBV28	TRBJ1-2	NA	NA	CASSLVGGRGIRRGGYTF	TGTGCCAGCAGTTTGGTCGGTGGCAGGGGAATCCGAAGAGGTGGCTACACCTTC
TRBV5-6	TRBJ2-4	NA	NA	CASSPRLVPTGAKNIQYF	TGTGCCAGCAGCCCGCGACTAGTTCCCACTGGGGCCAAAAACATTCAGTACTTC
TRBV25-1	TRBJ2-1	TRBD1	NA	CASSVRDRSLNEQFF	TGTGCCAGCAGTGTTAGGGACAGGAGTCTCAATGAGCAGTTCTTC
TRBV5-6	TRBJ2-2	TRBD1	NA	CASRPGQGVVELFF	TGTGCCAGCAGGCCGGGACAGGGTGTGGTGGAGCTGTTTTTT
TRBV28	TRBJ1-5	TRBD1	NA	CASSWGDRYQPQHF	TGTGCCAGCAGTTGGGGGGACAGATATCAGCCCCAGCATTTT
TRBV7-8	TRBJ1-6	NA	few	CASSLAWGYTLHF	TGTGCCAGCAGCTTAGCGTGGGGCTACACCCTCCACTTT
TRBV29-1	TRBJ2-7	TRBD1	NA	CSAGRTGAPYEQYF	TGCAGCGCCGGCCGGACAGGGGCACCCTACGAGCAGTACTTC
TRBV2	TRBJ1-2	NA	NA	CASNSVARDYGYTF	TGTGCCAGCAACTCCGTGGCCAGGGACTATGGCTACACCTTC
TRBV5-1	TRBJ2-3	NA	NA	CASSLELGTDTQYF	TGCGCCAGCAGCTTGGAGCTGGGCACAGATACGCAGTATTTT
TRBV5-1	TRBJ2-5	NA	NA	CASRIAETQYF	TGCGCCAGCAGGATAGCGGAGACCCAGTACTTC
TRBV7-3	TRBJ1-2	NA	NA	CASSAPGDYGYTF	TGTGCCAGCAGCGCTCCCGGGGACTATGGCTACACCTTC
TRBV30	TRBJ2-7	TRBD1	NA	CAWTVGTGGFEQYF	TGTGCCTGGACCGTAGGGACAGGCGGCTTCGAGCAGTACTTC
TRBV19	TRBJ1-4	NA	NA	CASRRTADNEKLFF	TGTGCCAGTAGGAGAACAGCCGATAATGAAAAACTGTTTTTT
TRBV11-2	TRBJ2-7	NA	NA	CASSLSNEQYF	TGTGCCAGCAGCTTAAGCAACGAGCAGTACTTC
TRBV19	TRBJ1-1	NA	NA	CASTSRKGVTEAFF	TGTGCCAGTACTTCTAGGAAAGGAGTCACTGAAGCTTTCTTT
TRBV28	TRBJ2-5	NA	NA	CASSSGGGGWRETQYF	TGTGCCAGCAGCTCCGGTGGAGGGGGCTGGAGGGAGACCCAGTACTTC
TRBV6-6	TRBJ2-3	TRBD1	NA	CASRPNNRGRADTQYF	TGTGCCAGCAGGCCGAATAACAGGGGGAGAGCAGATACGCAGTATTTT
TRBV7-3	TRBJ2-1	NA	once	CASSLSPGGNNEQFF	TGTGCCAGCAGCTTGTCCCCCGGGGGAAACAATGAGCAGTTCTTC
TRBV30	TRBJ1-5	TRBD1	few	CAWDREDSNQPQHF	TGTGCCTGGGACAGGGAAGATAGCAATCAGCCCCAGCATTTT
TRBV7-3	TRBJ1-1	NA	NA	CASSRARDTEAFF	TGTGCCAGCAGCCGAGCGAGGGACACTGAAGCTTTCTTT
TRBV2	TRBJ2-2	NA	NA	CAISSKVAAAGELFF	TGTGCCATCTCTAGTAAGGTCGCGGCCGCTGGAGAGCTGTTTTTT
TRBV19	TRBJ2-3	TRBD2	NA	CASSITGTSFADTQYF	TGTGCCAGTAGTATTACTGGGACTAGCTTCGCAGATACGCAGTATTTT
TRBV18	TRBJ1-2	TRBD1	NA	CASSLAVGGAGYGYTF	TGTGCCAGCTCATTAGCGGTAGGGGGCGCTGGCTATGGCTACACCTTC
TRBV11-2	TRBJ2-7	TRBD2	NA	CASSSSLTSGGYEQYF	TGTGCCAGCAGCTCCAGCTTGACTAGCGGGGGCTACGAGCAGTACTTC
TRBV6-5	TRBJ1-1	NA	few	CATSEQMNTEAFF	TGTGCCACCTCGGAACAGATGAACACTGAAGCTTTCTTT
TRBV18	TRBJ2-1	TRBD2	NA	CASSSNSGGALEVF	TGTGCCAGCTCATCAAATAGCGGGGGGGCTCTCGAGGTCTTC
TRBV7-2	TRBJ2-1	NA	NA	CASSSQGYEQFF	TGTGCCAGCAGCTCACAGGGTTATGAGCAGTTCTTC
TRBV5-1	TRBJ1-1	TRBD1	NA	CASSSPRGLRRGTEAFF	TGCGCCAGCAGCTCCCCCAGGGGGCTGCGTCGGGGCACTGAAGCTTTCTTT
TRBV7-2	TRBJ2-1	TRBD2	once	CASSLQRGGYNEQFF	TGTGCCAGCAGCTTACAGCGGGGGGGCTACAATGAGCAGTTCTTC
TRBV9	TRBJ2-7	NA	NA	CASSSAPRLGNEQYF	TGTGCCAGCAGCTCCGCCCCCAGGCTTGGCAACGAGCAGTACTTC
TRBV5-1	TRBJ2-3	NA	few	CASSTGVYSSTDTQYF	TGCGCCAGCAGCACGGGAGTCTACTCTAGCACAGATACGCAGTATTTT
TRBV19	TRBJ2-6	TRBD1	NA	CASSGSEQGLSGANVLTF	TGTGCCAGTAGTGGGTCAGAACAGGGGCTCTCTGGGGCCAACGTCCTGACTTTC